This passage covers 11 T cell receptor beta chains from one sample sequenced in a study of identifying expanded T cells in peripheral blood. Profiled with immunoSEQ multiplex PCR; TCRdb holds only in-frame clones, not every one. The repertoire holds some 120,000 clones, with more than 80% as singletons. The sequencing input was blood. All receptors come from a person aged 18 to 70 in good health.

CDR3 amino acids: CASSRALSTPQHF. The CDR3, as DNA: TGTGCCAGCAGCCGCGCCCTAAGTACTCCCCAGCATTTT. The V gene is TRBV14, the J gene TRBJ1-5, with D uncertain. This CDR3 is built from 13 residues. The V gene lost 4 bases and the J gene lost 10 bases, with 14 bases spanning the gap. Germline loops: CDR1 SGHDN, CDR2 FVKESK. The full variable domain, rest sourced from reference TRBV14 and TRBJ1-5, is EAGVTQFPSHSVIEKGQTVTLRCDPISGHDNLYWYRRVMGKEIKFLLHFVKESKQDESGMPNNRFLAERTGGTYSTLKVQPAELEDSGVYFCASSRALSTPQHFGDGTRLSIL.

For this clone: Other DNA sequences in this sample translate to the same CDR3. The genes are TRBV6-5 and TRBJ1-5; D is unresolved. The germline V gene has CDR1 MNHEY and CDR2 SVGAGI. This CDR3 comprises 13 residues. The V end lost 2 bases, the J end lost 7 bases, and 9 bases lay between the germline ends. The CDR3 region is CASSYGGSQPQHF. DNA of the CDR3: TGTGCCAGCAGTTACGGCGGAAGCCAGCCCCAGCATTTT.

V usage is TRBV20-1 and J usage is TRBJ2-5, with D maybe TRBD1 (5 bases). The CDR3 length is 11 residues. Germline loops: CDR1 DFQATT, CDR2 SNEGSKA (reference sequence). Trimming pared 3 bases from V and 5 bases from J, leaving 7 bases between. CDR3 bases: TGCAGTGCTAGGAACAGGGAGACCCAGTACTTC. It yields the protein CSARNRETQYF.

This rearrangement joins TRBV6-1 to TRBJ1-4; possibly TRBD1 for D (5 bases). Germline CDR1 and CDR2: MNHNS and SASEGT. This CDR3 has 14 amino acids. Between the trimmed V and J ends, which lost 3 bases and 4 bases, there was a span of 9 bases. The CDR3 spells CASSEGRGNEKLFF. The CDR3 DNA follows: TGTGCCAGCAGTGAGGGGAGGGGTAATGAAAAACTGTTTTTT.

The chain joins TRBV7-2 to TRBJ2-1, with 9 bases fitting TRBD1. V lost 4 bases, J lost 8 bases, and 9 bases stayed unmatched. The germline V gene has CDR1 SGHTA and CDR2 FQGNSA. The CDR3 sequence is 15 residues long. CDR3 protein: CASSSKQGASDEQFF. CDR3 nucleotides: TGTGCCAGCAGCTCTAAACAGGGGGCAAGTGATGAGCAGTTCTTC.

The chain is built from TRBV18 and TRBJ1-2; D is ambiguous. The CDR3 has 12 residues. In germline, CDR1 is KGHSH, CDR2 LQKENI. V lost 1 base and J lost 2, with 2 bases in between. The CDR3 DNA is TGTGCCAGCTCACCACTCAACTATGGCTACACCTTC. This gives the protein CASSPLNYGYTF. Full variable domain (missing parts from reference TRBV18 and TRBJ1-2): NAGVMQNPRHLVRRRGQEARLRCSPMKGHSHVYWYRQLPEEGLKFMVYLQKENIIDESGMPKERFSAEFPKEGPSILRIQQVVRGDSAAYFCASSPLNYGYTFGSGTRLTVV.

This clone has only a few counts. The chain combines TRBV11-3 with TRBJ1-1; a possible D gene is TRBD1 (5 bases). CDR3 length equals 14 residues. In germline, CDR1 is SGHNT, CDR2 YENEEA. Trimming removed 0 bases from V and 5 bases from J, with 10 bases in between. CDR3 protein: CASSLEGDGTEAFF. The CDR3 DNA sequence: TGTGCCAGCAGCTTAGAAGGGGATGGAACTGAAGCTTTCTTT.

The chain employs TRBV6-5 and TRBJ1-2; TRBD1 aligns across 8 bases. CDR1 MNHEY and CDR2 SVGAGI come from the germline V gene. The CDR3 spans 14 residues. V shed 2 bases and J 4 bases; nucleotides not matched to a gene: 3. The CDR3 loop reads CASSYGQGLYGYTF. CDR3 in DNA: TGTGCCAGCAGTTACGGACAGGGACTCTATGGCTACACCTTC.

CDR3 amino acids: CASSLVGRNNEQFF. As DNA, the CDR3 is TGTGCCAGCAGCTTGGTGGGCAGAAACAATGAGCAGTTCTTC. The gene calls are TRBV5-4 and TRBJ2-1; D remains ambiguous. CDR3 length equals 14 residues. V was shortened by 0 bases and J by 5 bases, with 9 bases between the two germline ends. Looked up from germline, CDR1 is SGHNT and CDR2 is YYREEE (reference sequence).

The gene calls are TRBV11-3 and TRBJ2-3; D may be TRBD1 (6 bases). The CDR3 is 14 amino acids. V lost 5 bases, J lost 6 bases, and 15 bases lay in between. Germline assignment: CDR1 SGHNT and CDR2 YENEEA. CDR3 in amino acids: CASSGTEGVDTQYF. DNA for the CDR3: TGTGCCAGCAGCGGCACTGAGGGGGTCGATACGCAGTATTTT.

The J gene is TRBJ1-1, the V gene TRBV18; 7 bases agree with TRBD1. V lost 6 bases, J lost 4 bases, and 11 bases stayed unmatched. The germline gives CDR1 KGHSH, CDR2 LQKENI. The CDR3 covers 15 residues. CDR3 sequence (DNA): TGTGCCAGCTCTACAGGGGAGGTTCGGGTCACTGAAGCTTTCTTT. Protein product: CASSTGEVRVTEAFF.